The present T cell receptor beta chain was sequenced within a study of T cell repertoires in cytomegalovirus infection. This clonotype was observed many times. MiXCR, run by TCRdb on the reads, gives a single entry per CDR3 protein. The data show approximately 130,000 distinct CDR3 sequences, 8% to 9% seen once. The clonotype comes from a human donor in good health (CMV status not recorded). Some clones in this sample may be carry-over from other donors' samples. Sequencing used PBMCs.

The CDR3 nucleotides are TGTGCCAGCGGAGTCGGGGTTAAAGGCGGCATTCAGTACTTC. Its translation: CASGVGVKGGIQYF. J is TRBJ2-4 and V is TRBV12-3 or TRBV12-4, with a possible D match to TRBD2 (5 bases). This CDR3 is 14 amino acids long. Trimming cost V 8 bases and J 9 bases, with 20 bases left between them.